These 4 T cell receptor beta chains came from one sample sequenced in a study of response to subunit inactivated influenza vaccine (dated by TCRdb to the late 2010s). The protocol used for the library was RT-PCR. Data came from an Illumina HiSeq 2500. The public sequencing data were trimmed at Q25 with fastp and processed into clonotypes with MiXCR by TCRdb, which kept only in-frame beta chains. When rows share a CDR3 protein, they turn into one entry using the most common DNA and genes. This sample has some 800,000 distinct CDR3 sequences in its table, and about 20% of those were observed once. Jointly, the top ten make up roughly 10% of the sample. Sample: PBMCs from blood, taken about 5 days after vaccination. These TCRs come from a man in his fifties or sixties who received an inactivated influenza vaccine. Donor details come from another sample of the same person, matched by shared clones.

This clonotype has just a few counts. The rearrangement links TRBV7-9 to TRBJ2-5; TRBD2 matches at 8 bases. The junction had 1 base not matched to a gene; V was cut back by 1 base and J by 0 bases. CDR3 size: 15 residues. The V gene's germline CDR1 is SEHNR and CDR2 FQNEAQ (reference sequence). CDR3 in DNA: TGTGCCAGCAGCTTAGTGACTAGCGACCAAGAGACCCAGTACTTC. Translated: CASSLVTSDQETQYF.

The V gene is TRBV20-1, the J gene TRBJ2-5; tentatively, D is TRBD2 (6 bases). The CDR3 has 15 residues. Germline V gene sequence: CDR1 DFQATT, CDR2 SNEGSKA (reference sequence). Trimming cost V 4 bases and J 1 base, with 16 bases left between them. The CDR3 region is CSATPLRRGQETQYF. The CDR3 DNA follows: TGCAGTGCTACCCCCTTGCGGAGGGGCCAAGAGACCCAGTACTTC.

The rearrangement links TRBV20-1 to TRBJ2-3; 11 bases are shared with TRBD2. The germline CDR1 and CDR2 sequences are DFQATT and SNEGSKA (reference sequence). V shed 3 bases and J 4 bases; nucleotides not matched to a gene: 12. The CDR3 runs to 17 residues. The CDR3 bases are TGCAGTGCTAGTCCACAGACTAGCGGGAATCTCGCAGATACGCAGTATTTT. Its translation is CSASPQTSGNLADTQYF.

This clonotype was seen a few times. The CDR3 DNA reads TGTGCCAGCAGTCCCCTGGGGGGCTTATTAACAGATACGCAGTATTTT. It translates to CASSPLGGLLTDTQYF. The genes are TRBV28 and TRBJ2-3; either TRBD1 or TRBD2 may fit D (6 bases each). The CDR3 has 16 amino acids. Germline V CDR1 and CDR2: MDHEN, SYDVKM. V lost 5 bases to trimming and J lost 3 bases, with 18 bases between them.